This paragraph covers one T cell receptor beta chain sequence. These data are taken from a study of blood T cell repertoires in COVID-19. Study in general: COVID-19 samples, acute and convalescent, were from the United States, Italy and Spain.

Only in-frame clones appear in the TCRdb table, and some are missing; sequencing was by immunoSEQ multiplex PCR. Of about 160,000 clones in the sample, 70% to 90% were seen once. Trimming left V 5 bases short and J 8 bases short, with 15 bases between. Germline lookup yields CDR1 MDHEN and CDR2 SYDVKM. The CDR3 has 14 residues. This clonotype was sampled from a human donor in a cohort sampled during active COVID-19. The genes are TRBV28 and TRBJ1-4, with D unclear. Input material: peripheral blood. Written as DNA, the CDR3 is TGTGCCAGCAGTCGAGACCCTGAGGAGGAAAAACTGTTTTTT. Translated, it gives CASSRDPEEEKLFF.